This T cell receptor (beta chain) was documented in a study of PD-L1 blockade in urothelial cancer. The germline V gene has CDR1 SGHDT and CDR2 YYEEEE. The V end was cut by 0 bases, the J end by 7 bases, with 11 bases between. CDR3 length equals 14 residues. Some clones are missing from TCRdb's copy, which holds only in-frame ones; the method was immunoSEQ multiplex PCR. Of about 66,000 clones listed, 88% were seen once; the top ten hold approximately 10%. Documented time point: peripheral blood 6 weeks after treatment start. The rearrangement uses TRBV5-6 and TRBJ1-5; D is unclear. The clonotype originates from a man aged 55 to 70 with urothelial cancer. The sample consisted of PBMCs, taken around atezolizumab (anti-PD-L1) treatment. CDR3 nucleotide sequence: TGTGCCAGCAGCTTGGCTGGAGAACGGCAGCCCCAGCATTTT. Translated, it gives CASSLAGERQPQHF. Together with reference TRBV5-6 and TRBJ1-5, the CDR3 gives the full variable domain: DAGVTQSPTHLIKTRGQQVTLRCSPKSGHDTVSWYQQALGQGPQFIFQYYEEEERQRGNFPDRFSGHQFPNYSSELNVNALLLGDSALYLCASSLAGERQPQHFGDGTRLSIL.